This T cell receptor beta chain was retrieved from a study of shared clonotypes between healthy human individuals. As for the study in general: Participating donors consisted of two women and a few men aged 18 to 49.

About this clone: Its antigen remains unidentified.

The method was immunoSEQ multiplex PCR; TCRdb's version includes in-frame clones alone and lacks a portion of them. The table includes approximately 1.1 million clones, approximately 78% detected once. General study results and limits: Generation of non-shared clonotypes was less probable than generation of clonotypes shared by all four donors. Sampling included only blood; tissue repertoires likely differ.

The germline V gene encodes CDR1 SGHRS and CDR2 YFSETQ. The CDR3 length is 16 residues. V lost 2 bases and J lost 4; bases outside the gene matches: 11. The receptor was isolated from a man between 18 and 29 years old in good health. Some clones in this sample may be carry-over from other donors' samples. Material: memory CD4+ T cells from PBMCs. Indicated subset: CD45RA-negative fraction. The chain links TRBV5-1 to TRBJ2-5; the match to TRBD2 covers 7 bases. CDR3: CASSFRQTGGVETQYF. DNA for the CDR3: TGCGCCAGCAGCTTTCGGCAGACGGGGGGTGTAGAGACCCAGTACTTC.